These 24 T cell receptor beta chains originate from one sample sequenced in a study of shared clonotypes between healthy human individuals. The naive CD8 fraction comprised CD45RO-negative cells positively selected for CCR7 and excluded terminally differentiated effector memory CD45RA+ cells. Assay used: immunoSEQ multiplex PCR; TCRdb lists only in-frame clones, some missing. The repertoire holds hundreds of thousands of clones, with 95% to 98% as singletons. What was sequenced was naive CD8+ T cells sorted from blood. The receptors stem from a man aged 25-45 years in good health.

The chain employs TRBV27 and TRBJ2-1, with 9 nucleotides matching TRBD2. The CDR3 length is 14 residues. The V and J ends lost 5 bases and 5 bases, in that order; junction bases with no gene match: 4. Looked up from germline, CDR1 is MNHEY and CDR2 is SMNVEV (reference sequence). CDR3 sequence (DNA): TGTGCCAGCAGTATAGCGGGAGAAGACAATGAGCAGTTCTTC. It yields the protein CASSIAGEDNEQFF.

V is TRBV5-3 and J is TRBJ1-2; no reliable D call. TRBV5-3 has ORF status, its function being uncertain. The ends were cut back, 1 base at V and 3 bases at J, with 25 bases in the middle. This CDR3 is built from 19 residues. The CDR3 here is CARSLSIGKSAKLDYGYTF. The CDR3 DNA reads TGTGCCAGAAGCTTGTCGATTGGGAAGTCGGCAAAGTTGGACTATGGCTACACCTTC.

The chain recombines TRBV7-6 with TRBJ2-2, with 7 bases aligning to TRBD1. Germline V lookup: CDR1 SGHVS, CDR2 FNYEAQ. J lost 5 bases, V lost 5 bases, and 11 bases had no gene match. The CDR3 is 16 residues long. DNA for the CDR3: TGTGCCAGCAGCCTACCCGGGACAGCCGAGACCGGGGAGCTGTTTTTT. It specifies CASSLPGTAETGELFF.

This clone occurred once. This chain connects TRBV28 to TRBJ2-1; no firm D call. The germline V gene encodes CDR1 MDHEN and CDR2 SYDVKM. V lost 1 base, J lost 5 bases, and 9 bases lay in between. The CDR3 contains 14 residues. The CDR3 bases are TGTGCCAGCAGTTTATTCACGTCCCACAATGAGCAGTTCTTC. Translating it yields CASSLFTSHNEQFF.

The CDR3 sequence is CASTSRFAPSTDTQYF. The CDR3 region has the DNA TGTGCCAGCACCTCCCGTTTCGCTCCTAGCACAGATACGCAGTATTTT. V and J are TRBV27 and TRBJ2-3; unclear D gene. V was clipped by 7 bases and J by 0 bases, with 17 bases between them. This CDR3 is 16 amino acids long. Germline CDR1 reads MNHEY; CDR2 reads SMNVEV (reference sequence).

The table lists this clone with a count of one. This chain connects TRBV27 to TRBJ1-5; 7 bases line up with TRBD1. This CDR3 region has 14 residues. V lost 5 bases, J lost 0 bases, and 1 base stayed unmatched. CDR1 is MNHEY, CDR2 SMNVEV, per germline (reference sequence). This chain's CDR3 is CASSDRDSNQPQHF. CDR3 nucleotide sequence: TGTGCCAGCAGTGACAGGGATAGCAATCAGCCCCAGCATTTT.

The rearrangement uses TRBV5-4 and TRBJ2-7, with D uncertain. CDR3 length: 13 residues. V gave up 4 bases and J gave up 3 bases, with 11 bases separating them. Germline CDR1 and CDR2: SGHNT and YYREEE (reference sequence). The CDR3 sequence: CASSGTTDYEQYF. The CDR3 nucleotides read TGTGCCAGCAGCGGAACGACTGACTACGAGCAGTACTTC.

This clone was seen once. The rearrangement joins TRBV2 to TRBJ1-5; D unclear. The CDR3 has 14 residues. With 6 bases removed from V and 3 bases from J, the gap between germline ends came to 12 bases. Germline lookup yields CDR1 SNHLY and CDR2 FYNNEI. The CDR3 DNA is TGTGCCAGCAGCTCTATGGAGGACAATCAGCCCCAGCATTTT. It translates to CASSSMEDNQPQHF.

V usage is TRBV7-8 and J usage is TRBJ2-7, with D uncertain. The CDR3 is 14 amino acids. Trimming removed 5 bases at V and 2 bases at J, with 13 bases between. CDR1 is SGHVS and CDR2 is FQNEAQ in the germline V gene. The CDR3 sequence: CASSPDGGAYEQYF. The CDR3 region has the DNA TGTGCCAGCAGCCCCGATGGTGGAGCCTACGAGCAGTACTTC. The entire variable domain, with the rest obtained from reference TRBV7-8 and TRBJ2-7, is as follows: GAGVSQSPRYKVAKRGQDVALRCDPISGHVSLFWYQQALGQGPEFLTYFQNEAQLDKSGLPSDRFFAERPEGSVSTLKIQRTQQEDSAVYLCASSPDGGAYEQYFGPGTRLTVT.

The V and J genes are TRBV9 and TRBJ1-2; 10 bases align to TRBD1. Germline V gene lookup returns CDR1 SGDLS and CDR2 YYNGEE. With V trimmed by 3 bases and J by 2 bases, 25 bases remained unmatched. The CDR3 totals 22 residues. Here the CDR3 reads CASSGGTTGTGALKLKNYGYTF. The CDR3 bases are TGTGCCAGCAGCGGTGGAACTACCGGGACAGGGGCTCTTAAACTGAAAAACTATGGCTACACCTTC.

The chain joins TRBV25-1 to TRBJ2-5; D is possibly TRBD2 (5 bases). Trimming took off 7 bases at V and 5 bases at J, with 8 bases between the two ends. This CDR3 region has 11 residues. Germline V lookup: CDR1 MGHDK, CDR2 SYGVNS. The CDR3 reads CASMRGETQYF. In nucleotides, the CDR3 is TGTGCCAGCATGCGAGGGGAGACCCAGTACTTC. The full variable domain, rest sourced from reference TRBV25-1 and TRBJ2-5, is EADIYQTPRYLVIGTGKKITLECSQTMGHDKMYWYQQDPGMELHLIHYSYGVNSTEKGDLSSESTVSRIRTEHFPLTLESARPSHTSQYLCASMRGETQYFGPGTRLLVL.

V is TRBV27 and J is TRBJ2-1; D possibly uses TRBD1 or TRBD2 (5 bases each). V was clipped by 5 bases and J by 2 bases, with 16 bases between them. Per germline, CDR1 MNHEY and CDR2 SMNVEV (reference sequence). The CDR3 has 16 residues. CDR3 nucleotides: TGTGCCAGCAGTGGGGACCCCAATCCGCCCTACAATGAGCAGTTCTTC. Translation gives CASSGDPNPPYNEQFF.

The chain links TRBV29-1 to TRBJ2-1, with D unclear. Trimming removed 4 bases at V and 8 bases at J, with 12 bases between. This CDR3 is built from 12 residues. Per germline, CDR1 SQVTM and CDR2 ANQGSEA. CDR3 loop: CSVVVRPHEQFF. The CDR3 DNA follows: TGCAGCGTTGTTGTGCGGCCTCATGAGCAGTTCTTC.

Only one count was recorded for this clone. V usage is TRBV5-5 and J usage is TRBJ2-3, with 7 bases identical to TRBD1. The trim removed 2 bases at V and 1 base at J, leaving 4 bases unmatched. The CDR3 is 15 amino acids. Germline V gives CDR1 SGHKS, CDR2 YYEKEE (reference sequence). DNA of the CDR3: TGTGCCAGCAGCTTCTGGGACAGACGCACAGATACGCAGTATTTT. This gives the protein CASSFWDRRTDTQYF.

This chain uses TRBV4-1 with TRBJ2-1; D not certain. V lost 0 bases and J 8 bases, leaving 14 bases between the germline ends. This CDR3 spans 15 amino acids. Germline lookup yields CDR1 MGHRA and CDR2 YSYEKL. The CDR3 DNA is TGCGCCAGCAGCCAAGATTTTCAACCAAGTCATGAGCAGTTCTTC. Encoded protein: CASSQDFQPSHEQFF.

The chain combines TRBV2 with TRBJ2-7; 10 positions agree with TRBD1. The CDR3 sequence is 16 residues long. J was trimmed by 2 bases and V by 6 bases; bases with no gene match: 10. Germline CDR1 and CDR2: SNHLY and FYNNEI. The CDR3 sequence is CASRGRDRGSAYEQYF. CDR3 DNA: TGTGCCAGCAGAGGCCGGGACAGGGGCTCCGCCTACGAGCAGTACTTC.

This chain uses TRBV2 with TRBJ1-1; 7 bases align to TRBD1. V was clipped by 6 bases and J by 1 base; unmatched bases: 5. Per germline, CDR1 SNHLY and CDR2 FYNNEI. The CDR3 runs 14 residues. The DNA of the CDR3 is TGTGCCAGCAGCTTGGGACAGTCGAACACTGAAGCTTTCTTT. Its translation: CASSLGQSNTEAFF.

This clone was detected once. This specimen includes other DNA sequences encoding the same CDR3. CDR3 in amino acids: CASSYLHEQYF. The DNA for the CDR3 is TGTGCCAGCAGTTACCTACACGAGCAGTACTTC. The gene calls are TRBV6-5 and TRBJ2-7; D call uncertain. CDR3 length equals 11 residues. V dropped 2 bases and J dropped 5 bases, with 4 bases sitting between them. In germline, CDR1 is MNHEY, CDR2 SVGAGI.

The V and J genes are TRBV18 and TRBJ1-5, with D possibly matching TRBD1 (5 bases). The CDR3 consists of 14 residues. Germline V gives CDR1 KGHSH, CDR2 LQKENI. The V gene lost 6 bases and the J gene lost 3 bases, with 12 bases spanning the gap. Here the CDR3 DNA reads TGTGCCAGCTCGTCTGGGACCATCAATCAGCCCCAGCATTTT. It translates to CASSSGTINQPQHF. Combining the CDR3 with reference TRBV18 and TRBJ1-5 gives the whole variable domain NAGVMQNPRHLVRRRGQEARLRCSPMKGHSHVYWYRQLPEEGLKFMVYLQKENIIDESGMPKERFSAEFPKEGPSILRIQQVVRGDSAAYFCASSSGTINQPQHFGDGTRLSIL.

DNA for the CDR3: TGCGCCAGCAGTATTGCGGATTACAATGAGCAGTTCTTC. This gives the protein CASSIADYNEQFF. The chain is built from TRBV10-1 and TRBJ2-1; D unresolved. The germline gives CDR1 WNHNN, CDR2 SYGVQD (reference sequence). Trimming took 5 bases from V and 4 from J, leaving 9 bases between them. The CDR3 length is 13 residues.

This clone showed up just once. For the CDR3, the DNA is TGTGCCACCAGCAGGAGCCGGGACATATACCTGAACACTGAAGCTTTCTTT. Translation gives CATSRSRDIYLNTEAFF. V is TRBV15 and J is TRBJ1-1; weak D call: TRBD1 (6 bases). Deletions cut 3 bases from V and 0 bases from J, with 17 bases between. CDR1 LNHNV and CDR2 YYDKDF come from the germline V gene (reference sequence). The CDR3 runs to 17 residues.

The chain recombines TRBV14 with TRBJ2-7; perhaps TRBD1 as D (6 bases). The CDR3 loop spans 13 amino acids. V was shortened by 4 bases and J by 2 bases, with 9 bases between the two germline ends. The germline V gene has CDR1 SGHDN and CDR2 FVKESK. DNA of the CDR3: TGTGCCAGCAGCCGCCGGACAGCCTACGAGCAGTACTTC. Protein product: CASSRRTAYEQYF.

This chain uses TRBV9 with TRBJ1-1; D is unclear. The V gene's germline CDR1 is SGDLS and CDR2 YYNGEE. This CDR3 contains 14 residues. Trimming stripped 1 base from V and 0 bases from J, with 7 bases between. The CDR3 region is CASSVSLLNTEAFF. CDR3 DNA sequence: TGTGCCAGCAGCGTATCCCTCTTGAACACTGAAGCTTTCTTT.

This chain joins TRBV7-2 and TRBJ2-7; TRBD2 might be the D (6 bases). Trimming cost V 3 bases and J 1 base, with 25 bases left between them. The CDR3 totals 19 residues. Germline loops: CDR1 SGHTA, CDR2 FQGNSA. The CDR3 region has the DNA TGTGCCAGCAGCTTGGGAAGTGGGGGGACGGAAGGATATTCCTACGAGCAGTACTTC. Translated, it gives CASSLGSGGTEGYSYEQYF. Using reference TRBV7-2 and TRBJ2-7 for the parts outside the CDR3, the full variable domain is GAGVSQSPSNKVTEKGKDVELRCDPISGHTALYWYRQSLGQGLEFLIYFQGNSAPDKSGLPSDRFSAERTGGSVSTLTIQRTQQEDSAVYLCASSLGSGGTEGYSYEQYFGPGTRLTVT.